A single sample is the source of the 15 T cell receptor beta chains below, sequenced in a study of technical replicates of blood from a handful of donors. The assay was immunoSEQ multiplex PCR, and TCRdb's table has in-frame clones only and misses some. The sample yields 100,000 or so clones, over 90% seen once. Sequencing was done on a sample of T cells isolated from PBMCs. These receptors all come from a human donor in good health.

The rearrangement links TRBV9 to TRBJ2-3; D perhaps matches TRBD2 (6 bases). The V end was cut by 4 bases, the J end by 0 bases, with 12 bases between. The CDR3 has 15 residues. Germline CDR1 is SGDLS and CDR2 is YYNGEE. DNA of the CDR3: TGTGCCAGCAGCCTTGGACTAACTAGCACAGATACGCAGTATTTT. It encodes CASSLGLTSTDTQYF.

The rearrangement joins TRBV6-5 to TRBJ2-1; D gene unclear. Looked up from germline, CDR1 is MNHEY and CDR2 is SVGAGI. The V end lost 6 bases, the J end lost 2 bases, and 8 bases lay between the germline ends. The CDR3 has 13 residues. The CDR3 bases are TGTGCCAGCAGAGAATCTACCTACAATGAGCAGTTCTTC. Translation gives CASRESTYNEQFF.

This chain links TRBV4-1 with TRBJ2-7, with 14 nucleotides matching TRBD2. The CDR3 spans 18 residues. CDR1 MGHRA and CDR2 YSYEKL come from the germline V gene. V shed 1 base and J 0 bases; nucleotides not matched to a gene: 5. The CDR3 reads CASSQGGLAGASSYEQYF. In DNA, the CDR3 is TGCGCCAGCAGCCAAGGGGGACTAGCGGGGGCGAGCTCCTACGAGCAGTACTTC.

This chain joins TRBV5-1 and TRBJ2-3, with 9 nucleotides matching TRBD2. The V and J ends lost 7 bases and 1 base, in that order; junction bases with no gene match: 10. The CDR3 runs 16 residues. CDR1 and CDR2 (germline): SGHRS, YFSETQ. The CDR3 nucleotides read TGCGCCAGCCGAATCGTGGTAGCGGGAGGCACAGATACGCAGTATTTT. This gives the protein CASRIVVAGGTDTQYF. The whole variable domain, remainder taken from reference TRBV5-1 and TRBJ2-3, is KAGVTQTPRYLIKTRGQQVTLSCSPISGHRSVSWYQQTPGQGLQFLFEYFSETQRNKGNFPGRFSGRQFSNSRSEMNVSTLELGDSALYLCASRIVVAGGTDTQYFGPGTRLTVL.

The CDR3 sequence: CAWSGTSGRYEQFF. The CDR3 coding sequence is TGTGCCTGGAGTGGGACTAGCGGGCGTTATGAGCAGTTCTTC. The genes are TRBV30 and TRBJ2-1; 11 positions match TRBD2. With V trimmed by 1 base and J by 8 bases, 4 bases remained unmatched. The CDR3 length is 14 residues. Germline V gene lookup returns CDR1 GTSNPN and CDR2 SVGIG (reference sequence).

This clone was seen just once. V is TRBV7-9 and J is TRBJ2-1; D is possibly TRBD2 (6 bases). The length of the CDR3 is 16 residues. Germline loops: CDR1 SEHNR, CDR2 FQNEAQ (reference sequence). V was cut by 5 bases and J by 8 bases, with 22 bases left in between. Written as DNA, the CDR3 is TGTGCCAGCAGCCCAGTACCCGGGGGAAGTAACTATGAGCAGTTCTTC. Its translation is CASSPVPGGSNYEQFF.

This sequence joins TRBV29-1 and TRBJ1-6; 7 bases map to TRBD1. CDR3 size: 13 residues. Germline loops: CDR1 SQVTM, CDR2 ANQGSEA. V gave up 4 bases and J gave up 10 bases; unmatched junction bases: 7. The CDR3 reads CSVVDRVGSPLHF. CDR3 sequence (DNA): TGCAGCGTTGTTGACAGGGTGGGCTCACCCCTCCACTTT.

The chain joins TRBV15 to TRBJ2-1; D possibly corresponds to TRBD2 (6 bases). This CDR3 region has 16 residues. Trimming pared 1 base from V and 12 bases from J, leaving 22 bases between. Germline V CDR1 and CDR2: LNHNV, YYDKDF (reference sequence). The CDR3 nucleotides read TGTGCCACCAGCAGAGTGGGGAGCCGGGACTGGGCCGGGCAGTTCTTC. It is translated as CATSRVGSRDWAGQFF.

The rearrangement uses TRBV14 and TRBJ1-1; a possible D gene is TRBD1 (6 bases). V was trimmed by 0 bases and J by 4 bases, leaving 12 bases between them. The CDR3 contains 15 residues. CDR1 is SGHDN, CDR2 FVKESK, per germline. CDR3 sequence (DNA): TGTGCCAGCAGCCAAGAGCAGGGGCGGATCACTGAAGCTTTCTTT. As protein: CASSQEQGRITEAFF.

This chain links TRBV7-9 with TRBJ2-7, with D possibly being TRBD1 (6 bases). Germline assignment: CDR1 SEHNR and CDR2 FQNEAQ (reference sequence). CDR3 length: 16 amino acids. Trimming removed 1 base at V and 6 bases at J, with 19 bases between. The CDR3 spells CASSLDYGTPLGEQYF. The CDR3 DNA is TGTGCCAGCAGCTTAGATTACGGGACACCCCTAGGCGAGCAGTACTTC.

The V and J genes are TRBV4-1 and TRBJ2-2; D remains unclear. The CDR3 runs to 16 residues. Germline V gives CDR1 MGHRA, CDR2 YSYEKL. V lost 0 bases and J lost 0, with 8 bases in between. CDR3 DNA sequence: TGCGCCAGCAGCCAAGACGTGGGCTCGAACACCGGGGAGCTGTTTTTT. Translating it yields CASSQDVGSNTGELFF.

The V call is TRBV21-1, the J call TRBJ2-7; whether TRBD2, the table's D call, matches the DNA was not checked. TRBV21-1 is noted as a pseudogene. The CDR3 sequence is 17 residues long. In DNA form, the CDR3 reads TGTGCCAGCAGCAAATATGTAGGGCAGGAGGACTTCTACGAGCAGTACTTC. Protein product: CASSKYVGQEDFYEQYF.

The CDR3 protein is CASTPGGMQETQYF. The CDR3 region has the DNA TGTGCCAGCACCCCTGGTGGCATGCAAGAGACCCAGTACTTC. This chain links TRBV28 with TRBJ2-5, with unresolved D. The germline CDR1 and CDR2 sequences are MDHEN and SYDVKM. Between the trimmed V and J ends, which lost 7 bases and 2 bases, there was a span of 14 bases. The CDR3 covers 14 residues.

This chain connects TRBV28 to TRBJ1-1, with 7 bases matching TRBD1. Germline values: CDR1 MDHEN, CDR2 SYDVKM. V lost 1 base to trimming and J lost 0 bases; unmatched junction nucleotides: 2. This CDR3 has 15 residues. The CDR3 nucleotides read TGTGCCAGCAGTTTATTAGGACAGGTGAACACTGAAGCTTTCTTT. It yields the protein CASSLLGQVNTEAFF.

The V gene is TRBV28, the J gene TRBJ1-5; D unclear. This CDR3 comprises 12 residues. The germline CDR1 and CDR2 sequences are MDHEN and SYDVKM. V lost 3 bases and J 5 bases, leaving 5 bases between the germline ends. This chain's CDR3 is CASSLSDQPQHF. The CDR3 DNA reads as TGTGCCAGCAGTTTGTCCGATCAGCCCCAGCATTTT.